This T cell receptor beta chain was recorded in a study of beta chain features in type 1 diabetes. Study-level findings and limits: Small HLA sub-analyses could not settle whether HLA shapes TCRB rearrangement. PCR could preferentially amplify shorter templates, alike in patients and controls. TCRB CDR3 length was moderately but significantly reduced in all four CD4+ subsets of Type 1 diabetes patients.

Researchers reported sorting CD4+ naive, central memory, regulatory and stem cell-like memory cells via CD45RO/CCR7/CD25/CD127/CD95/CD27. The study reverse transcribed the entire isolated RNA, so it sequenced expressed TCRB transcripts. Using immunoSEQ multiplex PCR, the repertoire was profiled, and TCRdb retains in-frame clones only, with some absent. Counted here are roughly 280,000 clones, around 22% occurring once; the ten biggest clones make up 0.012%. As concerns this clone: Its antigen is as yet unknown.

With 7 bases clipped from V and 2 bases from J, the junction kept 13 bases outside the gene matches. The CDR3 loop spans 16 amino acids. Per germline, CDR1 SQVTM and CDR2 ANQGSEA. This TCR was sampled from a woman in her twenties or thirties with type 1 diabetes. The chain uses TRBV29-1 and TRBJ2-3; TRBD2 matches 9 bases. The sequencing sample was made of naive CD4+ T cells from blood. The DNA of the CDR3 is TGCAGCGCCACGAAGGTTTCTAGCGGGAACACAGATACGCAGTATTTT. As protein: CSATKVSSGNTDTQYF.